The clone carrying this TCR beta chain was recorded at least ten times. Its antigen is unknown. These data are taken from a study of blood T cells in healthy people across ages. Whole-study findings and limits: TCR beta diversity, measured per million T cells, fell in a roughly linear way with age.

A sample-barcoded 5' primer and a J-beta primer mix were used in a second PCR of about 6 to 11 cycles. TCRdb independently ran MiXCR on the 5' RACE reads; one entry per CDR3 protein. This sample has about 930,000 distinct CDR3 sequences, with just under 30% found just once. Germline V gives CDR1 MDHEN, CDR2 SYDVKM. Trimming took 6 bases from V and 3 from J; bases not matched to a gene: 3. This CDR3 has 13 residues. The sample was also reused in another study, on T cells of mothers and their children.

The sequence was collected from a woman in her thirties or forties in good health. This rearrangement joins TRBV28 to TRBJ2-5, with 8 bases aligning to TRBD1. The sample was blood. DNA of the CDR3: TGTGCCAGCAGAGGGACAGGCAAAGAGACCCAGTACTTC. Translating gives CASRGTGKETQYF.